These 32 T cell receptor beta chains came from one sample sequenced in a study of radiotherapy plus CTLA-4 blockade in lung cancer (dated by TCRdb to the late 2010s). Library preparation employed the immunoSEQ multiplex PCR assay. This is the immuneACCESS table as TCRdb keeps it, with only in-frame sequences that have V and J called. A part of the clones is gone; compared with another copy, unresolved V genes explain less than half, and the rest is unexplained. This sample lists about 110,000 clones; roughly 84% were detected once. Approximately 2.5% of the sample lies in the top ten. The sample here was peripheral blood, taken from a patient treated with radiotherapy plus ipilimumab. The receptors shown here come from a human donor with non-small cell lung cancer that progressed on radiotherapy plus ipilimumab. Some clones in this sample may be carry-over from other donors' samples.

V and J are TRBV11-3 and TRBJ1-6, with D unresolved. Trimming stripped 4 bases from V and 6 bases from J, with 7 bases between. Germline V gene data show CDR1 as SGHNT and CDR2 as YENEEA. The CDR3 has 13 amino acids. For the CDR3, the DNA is TGTGCCAGCAGCTACAACTTTAATTCACCCCTCCACTTT. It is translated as CASSYNFNSPLHF.

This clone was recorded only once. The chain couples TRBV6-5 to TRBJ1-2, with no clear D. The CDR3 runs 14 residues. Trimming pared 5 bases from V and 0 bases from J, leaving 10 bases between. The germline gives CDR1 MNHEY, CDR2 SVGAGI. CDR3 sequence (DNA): TGTGCCAGCAGTGAAGGCCTAGCTAACTATGGCTACACCTTC. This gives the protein CASSEGLANYGYTF.

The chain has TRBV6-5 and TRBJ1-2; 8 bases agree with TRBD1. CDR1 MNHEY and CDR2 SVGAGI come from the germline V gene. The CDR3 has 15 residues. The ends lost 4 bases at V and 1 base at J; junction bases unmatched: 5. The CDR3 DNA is TGTGCCAGCAGTTTGTCAGGACAGGGTAACTATGGCTACACCTTC. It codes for CASSLSGQGNYGYTF.

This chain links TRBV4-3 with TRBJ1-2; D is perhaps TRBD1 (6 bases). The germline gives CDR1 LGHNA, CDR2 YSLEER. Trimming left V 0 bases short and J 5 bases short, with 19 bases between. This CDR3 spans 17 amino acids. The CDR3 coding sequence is TGCGCCAGCAGCCAAGAGCCCCCTGGGGGGGCCGGTTATGGCTACACCTTC. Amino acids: CASSQEPPGGAGYGYTF.

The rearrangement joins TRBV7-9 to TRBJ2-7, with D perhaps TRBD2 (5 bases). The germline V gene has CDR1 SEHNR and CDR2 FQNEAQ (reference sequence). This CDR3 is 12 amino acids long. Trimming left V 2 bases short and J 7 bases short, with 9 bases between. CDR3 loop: CASSLRTGEQYF. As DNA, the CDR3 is TGTGCCAGCAGCTTACGCACGGGGGAGCAGTACTTC.

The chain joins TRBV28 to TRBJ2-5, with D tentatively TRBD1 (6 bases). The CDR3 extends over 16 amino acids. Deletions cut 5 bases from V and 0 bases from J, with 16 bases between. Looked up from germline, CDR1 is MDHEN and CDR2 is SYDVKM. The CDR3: CASSDPGAGYQETQYF. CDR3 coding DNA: TGTGCCAGCAGTGACCCAGGGGCCGGGTACCAAGAGACCCAGTACTTC.

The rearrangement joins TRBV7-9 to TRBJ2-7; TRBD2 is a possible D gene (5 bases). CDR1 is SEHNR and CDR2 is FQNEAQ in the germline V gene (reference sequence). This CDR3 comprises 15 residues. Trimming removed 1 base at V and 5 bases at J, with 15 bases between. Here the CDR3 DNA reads TGTGCCAGCAGCTTAGATACGGGGTCTTGGAACGAGCAGTACTTC. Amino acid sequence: CASSLDTGSWNEQYF.

The CDR3 sequence: CAIMAGGTYEQYF. The CDR3 region has the DNA TGTGCCATCATGGCAGGGGGGACCTACGAGCAGTACTTC. The V and J genes are TRBV10-3 and TRBJ2-7; D may be TRBD1 (7 bases). V lost 7 bases and J 2 bases, leaving 12 bases between the germline ends. The CDR3 consists of 13 residues. The germline CDR1 and CDR2 sequences are ENHRY and SYGVKD.

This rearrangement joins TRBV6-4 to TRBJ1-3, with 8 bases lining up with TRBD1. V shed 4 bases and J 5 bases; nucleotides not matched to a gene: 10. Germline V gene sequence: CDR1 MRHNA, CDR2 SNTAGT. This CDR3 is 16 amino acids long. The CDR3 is CASSGPVGQGRNTIYF. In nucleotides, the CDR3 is TGTGCCAGCAGTGGACCCGTCGGACAGGGACGAAACACCATATATTTT.

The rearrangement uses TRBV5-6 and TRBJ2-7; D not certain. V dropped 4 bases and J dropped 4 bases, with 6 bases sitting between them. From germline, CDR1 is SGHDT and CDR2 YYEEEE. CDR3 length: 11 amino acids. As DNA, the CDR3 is TGTGCCAGCAGCGGTTCTTACGAGCAGTACTTC. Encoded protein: CASSGSYEQYF.

CDR3 nucleotides: TGTGCCAGTTCCGAACGGGGGAACACCATATATTTT. Translated: CASSERGNTIYF. The chain employs TRBV19 and TRBJ1-3, with D possibly being TRBD1 (5 bases). There are 12 residues in the CDR3. Between the trimmed V and J ends, which lost 8 bases and 7 bases, there was a span of 12 bases. Germline CDR1 is LNHDA and CDR2 is SQIVND (reference sequence).

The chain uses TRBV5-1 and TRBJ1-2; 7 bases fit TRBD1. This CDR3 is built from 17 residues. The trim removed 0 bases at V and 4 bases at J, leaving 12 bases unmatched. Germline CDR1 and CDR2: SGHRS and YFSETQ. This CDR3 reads CASSLDLFTGTVYGYTF. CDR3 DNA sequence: TGCGCCAGCAGCTTGGATCTCTTTACCGGGACAGTCTATGGCTACACCTTC. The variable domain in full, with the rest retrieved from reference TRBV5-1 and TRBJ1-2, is KAGVTQTPRYLIKTRGQQVTLSCSPISGHRSVSWYQQTPGQGLQFLFEYFSETQRNKGNFPGRFSGRQFSNSRSEMNVSTLELGDSALYLCASSLDLFTGTVYGYTFGSGTRLTVV.

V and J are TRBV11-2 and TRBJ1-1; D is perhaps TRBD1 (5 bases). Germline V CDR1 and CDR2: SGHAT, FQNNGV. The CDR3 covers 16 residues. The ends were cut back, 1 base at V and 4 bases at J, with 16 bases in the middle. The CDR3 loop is CASSLALRDLSTEAFF. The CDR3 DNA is TGTGCCAGCAGCTTAGCCCTCCGGGACTTGTCCACTGAAGCTTTCTTT.

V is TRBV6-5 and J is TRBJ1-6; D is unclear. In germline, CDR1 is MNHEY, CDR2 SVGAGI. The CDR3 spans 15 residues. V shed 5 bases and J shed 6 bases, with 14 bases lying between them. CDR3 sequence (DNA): TGTGCCAGCAGTCCCTACTCGTCGCCTAATTCACCCCTCCACTTT. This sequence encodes CASSPYSSPNSPLHF.

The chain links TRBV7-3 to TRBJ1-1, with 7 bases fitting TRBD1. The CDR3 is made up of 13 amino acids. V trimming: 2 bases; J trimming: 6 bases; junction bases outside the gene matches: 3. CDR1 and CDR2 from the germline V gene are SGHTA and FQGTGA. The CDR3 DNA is TGTGCCAGCAGCTTAGCCAGGGGGGCTGAAGCTTTCTTT. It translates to CASSLARGAEAFF.

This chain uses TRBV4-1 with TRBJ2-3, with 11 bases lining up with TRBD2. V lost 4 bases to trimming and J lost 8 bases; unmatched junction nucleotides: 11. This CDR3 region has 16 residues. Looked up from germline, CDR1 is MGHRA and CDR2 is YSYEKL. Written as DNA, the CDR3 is TGCGCCAGCAGCCTCTCCGTAGCGGGGGGGCGAGGTACGCAGTATTTT. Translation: CASSLSVAGGRGTQYF.

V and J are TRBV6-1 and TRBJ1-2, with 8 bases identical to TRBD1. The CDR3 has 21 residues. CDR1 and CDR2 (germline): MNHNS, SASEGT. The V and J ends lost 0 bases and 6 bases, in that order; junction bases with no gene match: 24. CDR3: CASSEAMGIPASGTGGDGYTF. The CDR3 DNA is TGTGCCAGCAGTGAAGCAATGGGGATTCCGGCCTCCGGGACAGGCGGGGATGGCTACACCTTC.

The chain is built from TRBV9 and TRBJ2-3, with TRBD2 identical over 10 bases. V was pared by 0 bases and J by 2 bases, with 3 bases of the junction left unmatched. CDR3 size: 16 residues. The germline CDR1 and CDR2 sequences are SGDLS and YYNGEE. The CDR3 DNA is TGTGCCAGCAGCGTAGGACTAGCGGGCTACACAGATACGCAGTATTTT. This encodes CASSVGLAGYTDTQYF.

As DNA, the CDR3 is TGTGCCAGCTCACCAGCAGGGAACTATGGCTACACCTTC. Amino acid sequence: CASSPAGNYGYTF. The chain recombines TRBV18 with TRBJ1-2; TRBD1 is a possible D gene (5 bases). V was shortened by 2 bases and J by 2 bases, with 6 bases between the two germline ends. The germline V gene has CDR1 KGHSH and CDR2 LQKENI. This CDR3 spans 13 amino acids. The whole variable domain, remainder taken from reference TRBV18 and TRBJ1-2, is NAGVMQNPRHLVRRRGQEARLRCSPMKGHSHVYWYRQLPEEGLKFMVYLQKENIIDESGMPKERFSAEFPKEGPSILRIQQVVRGDSAAYFCASSPAGNYGYTFGSGTRLTVV.

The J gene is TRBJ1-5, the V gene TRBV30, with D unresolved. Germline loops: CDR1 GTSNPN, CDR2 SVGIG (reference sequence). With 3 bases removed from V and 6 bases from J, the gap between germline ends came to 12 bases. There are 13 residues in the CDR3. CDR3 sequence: CAWSADRGQPQHF. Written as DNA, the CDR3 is TGTGCCTGGAGCGCCGATCGGGGTCAGCCCCAGCATTTT.

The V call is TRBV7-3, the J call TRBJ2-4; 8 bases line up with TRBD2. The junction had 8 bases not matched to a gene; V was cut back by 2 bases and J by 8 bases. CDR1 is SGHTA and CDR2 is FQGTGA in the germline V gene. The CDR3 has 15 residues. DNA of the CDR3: TGTGCCAGCAGCTTATTGGGGACTAGTATTGACATTCAGTACTTC. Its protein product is CASSLLGTSIDIQYF. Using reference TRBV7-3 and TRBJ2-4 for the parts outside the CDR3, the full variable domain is GAGVSQTPSNKVTEKGKYVELRCDPISGHTALYWYRQSLGQGPEFLIYFQGTGAADDSGLPNDRFFAVRPEGSVSTLKIQRTERGDSAVYLCASSLLGTSIDIQYFGAGTRLSVL.

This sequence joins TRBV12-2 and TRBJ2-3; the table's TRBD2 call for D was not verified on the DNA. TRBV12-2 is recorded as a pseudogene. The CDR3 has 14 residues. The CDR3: CASRPGLATDTQCF. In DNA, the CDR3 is TGTGCAAGTCGCCCGGGACTGGCCACAGATACGCAGTGTTTT.

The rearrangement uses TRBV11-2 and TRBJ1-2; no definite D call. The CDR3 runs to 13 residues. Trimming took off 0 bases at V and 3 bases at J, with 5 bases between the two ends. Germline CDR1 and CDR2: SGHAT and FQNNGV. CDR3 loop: CASSLETYYGYTF. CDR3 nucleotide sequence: TGTGCCAGCAGCTTAGAGACGTACTATGGCTACACCTTC.

This CDR3 reads CASTPGASGGETQYF. The CDR3 DNA follows: TGTGCCAGCACCCCTGGTGCTAGCGGGGGTGAGACCCAGTACTTC. The chain links TRBV5-4 to TRBJ2-5; 10 bases align to TRBD2. There are 15 residues in the CDR3. Germline CDR1 SGHNT, CDR2 YYREEE (reference sequence). The ends lost 6 bases at V and 5 bases at J; junction bases unmatched: 10.

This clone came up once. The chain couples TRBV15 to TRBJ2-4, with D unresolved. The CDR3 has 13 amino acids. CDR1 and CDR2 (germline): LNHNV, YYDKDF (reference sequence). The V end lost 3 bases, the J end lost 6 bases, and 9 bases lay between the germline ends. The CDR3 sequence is CATSSSGINIQYF. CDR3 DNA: TGTGCCACCAGCAGTTCAGGTATAAACATTCAGTACTTC.

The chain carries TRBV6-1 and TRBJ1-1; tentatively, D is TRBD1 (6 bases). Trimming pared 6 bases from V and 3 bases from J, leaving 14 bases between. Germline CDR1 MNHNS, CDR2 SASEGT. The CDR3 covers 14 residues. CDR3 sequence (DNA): TGTGCCAGCAGAGACAGGCGTACGGACACTGAAGCTTTCTTT. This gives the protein CASRDRRTDTEAFF.

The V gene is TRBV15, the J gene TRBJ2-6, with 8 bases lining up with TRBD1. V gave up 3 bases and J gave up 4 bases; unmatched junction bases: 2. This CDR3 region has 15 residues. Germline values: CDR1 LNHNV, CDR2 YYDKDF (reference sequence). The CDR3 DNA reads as TGTGCCACCAGCAGCCAGGGGGCCGGGGCCAACGTCCTGACTTTC. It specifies CATSSQGAGANVLTF.

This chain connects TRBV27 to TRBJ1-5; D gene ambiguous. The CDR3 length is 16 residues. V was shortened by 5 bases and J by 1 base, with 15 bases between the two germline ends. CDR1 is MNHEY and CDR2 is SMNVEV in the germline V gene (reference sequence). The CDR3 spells CASSPRPFGSNQPQHF. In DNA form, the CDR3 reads TGTGCCAGCAGTCCCCGACCCTTCGGAAGCAATCAGCCCCAGCATTTT.

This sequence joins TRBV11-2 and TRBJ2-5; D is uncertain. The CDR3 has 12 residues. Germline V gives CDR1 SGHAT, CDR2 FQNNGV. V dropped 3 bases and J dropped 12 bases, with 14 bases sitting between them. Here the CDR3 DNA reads TGTGCCAGCAGCTTCCAGACGGACGTCAAGTACTTC. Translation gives CASSFQTDVKYF. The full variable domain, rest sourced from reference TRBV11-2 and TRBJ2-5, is EAGVAQSPRYKIIEKRQSVAFWCNPISGHATLYWYQQILGQGPKLLIQFQNNGVVDDSQLPKDRFSAERLKGVDSTLKIQPAKLEDSAVYLCASSFQTDVKYFGPGTRLLVL.

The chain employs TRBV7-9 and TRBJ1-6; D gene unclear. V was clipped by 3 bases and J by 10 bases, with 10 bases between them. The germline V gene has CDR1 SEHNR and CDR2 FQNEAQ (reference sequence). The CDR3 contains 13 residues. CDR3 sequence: CASSFDGESPLHF. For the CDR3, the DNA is TGTGCCAGCAGCTTCGATGGAGAATCACCCCTCCACTTT.

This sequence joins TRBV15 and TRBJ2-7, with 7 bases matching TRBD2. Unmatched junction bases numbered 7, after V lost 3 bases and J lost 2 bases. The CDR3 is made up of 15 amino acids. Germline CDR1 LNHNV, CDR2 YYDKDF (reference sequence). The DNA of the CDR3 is TGTGCCACCAGCAGGAGGGGAGGGCAAGCCTACGAGCAGTACTTC. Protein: CATSRRGGQAYEQYF.

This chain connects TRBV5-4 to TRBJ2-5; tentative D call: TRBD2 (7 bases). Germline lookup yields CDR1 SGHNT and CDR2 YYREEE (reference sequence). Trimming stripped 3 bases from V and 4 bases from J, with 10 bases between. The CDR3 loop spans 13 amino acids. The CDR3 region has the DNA TGTGCCAGCAGCTCCGGGGGGCGAGAGACCCAGTACTTC. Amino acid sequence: CASSSGGRETQYF.